These T cell receptor beta chains were read from a single sample in a study of blood T cell repertoires in COVID-19. The data were produced by immunoSEQ multiplex PCR, yet TCRdb's version contains in-frame clones alone and is incomplete. The data hold some 150,000 clones, with around 83% observed a single time. Sequences were obtained from PBMCs or T cells enriched from blood (not recorded which). The source of these receptors is a woman in her fifties or sixties in a cohort exposed to, infected with or recovered from COVID-19 (not recorded which). CDR3s include the opening cysteine and the closing phenylalanine or tryptophan. Fields, in order: clone size, J gene, V gene, D gene, CDR3 DNA, CDR3 protein. The D gene is left open where the match is weak. Rows give clone size only sometimes, using once, few, many, or a class for an expanded clone.

>NA|TRBJ2-3|TRBV7-8|TRBD1
TGTGCCAGCAGCTTAGTTTCCGGGACAGACACAGATACGCAGTATTTT
CASSLVSGTDTDTQYF
>NA|TRBJ2-7|TRBV18|TRBD1
TGTGCCAGCTCACCGAAGCCAGGGGGCGGCTACGAGCAGTACTTC
CASSPKPGGGYEQYF
>NA|TRBJ1-3|TRBV7-9|TRBD1
TGTGCCAGCAGCCCTGGACAGGGTCGTGCAAACACCATATATTTT
CASSPGQGRANTIYF
>once|TRBJ2-1|TRBV7-6|TRBD2
TGTGCCAGCAGCCCTCACCTAACTAGCGGGGGTTCCAATGAGCAGTTCTTC
CASSPHLTSGGSNEQFF
>NA|TRBJ2-1|TRBV9|NA
TGTGCCAGCAGCGTAGCGGGAAGGACCCATGAGCAGTTCTTC
CASSVAGRTHEQFF
>few|TRBJ2-1|TRBV2|TRBD2
TGTGCCAGCAGTGCGCAGCCTAGCGGGAGAAGATACAATGAGCAGTTCTTC
CASSAQPSGRRYNEQFF
>many|TRBJ1-1|TRBV7-8|NA
TGTGCCAGCAGCCTCGAAACAGTGGACACTGAAGCTTTCTTT
CASSLETVDTEAFF
>NA|TRBJ2-2|TRBV10-1|NA
TGCGCCAGCAGTGACGACTCGAACACCGGGGAGCTGTTTTTT
CASSDDSNTGELFF
>NA|TRBJ1-4|TRBV2|TRBD1
TGTGCCAGCATTAGGGACAGGGCCCACACATCATTT
CASIRDRAHTSF
>NA|TRBJ2-7|TRBV27|TRBD1
TGTGCCAGCAGTTTATGGAACACAGGGGACGAGCAGTACTTC
CASSLWNTGDEQYF
>NA|TRBJ2-7|TRBV11-2|NA
TGTGCCAGCAGCTCCGGAGGGTACGAGCAGTACTTC
CASSSGGYEQYF
>NA|TRBJ1-2|TRBV30|NA
TGTGCCTGGAGTAAGGGGTTGGGCGGCTACACCTTC
CAWSKGLGGYTF
>NA|TRBJ1-1|TRBV5-1|NA
TGCGCCAGCAGCTTGGTTGCGGGGGCGAGCACTGAAGCTTTCTTT
CASSLVAGASTEAFF
>NA|TRBJ2-1|TRBV7-3|NA
TGTGCCAGCAGCTCCTTTGAACAGGTCCAGTTCTTC
CASSSFEQVQFF
>NA|TRBJ1-1|TRBV28|NA
TGTGCCAGCAGTTCGGCGGGACGGGTAGGGGCTTTCTTT
CASSSAGRVGAFF
>NA|TRBJ2-1|TRBV10-3|TRBD2
TGTGCCATCAGCTCCGGGGGGGCCGTCTACAATGAGCAGTTCTTC
CAISSGGAVYNEQFF
>NA|TRBJ1-5|TRBV18|NA
TGTGCCAGCTCACCACCGGGGGGATGGGATCAGCCCCAGCATTTT
CASSPPGGWDQPQHF
>NA|TRBJ2-5|TRBV5-6|NA
TGTGCCAGCAGCTTGTGGGAAACAGGGTGGGAGACCCAGTACTTC
CASSLWETGWETQYF
>NA|TRBJ2-7|TRBV11-1|NA
TGTGCCAGCAGCTTAGTCGGCGGAGAGTACTACGAGCAGTACTTC
CASSLVGGEYYEQYF
>NA|TRBJ2-2|TRBV11-2|NA
TGTGCCAGCACGCGTAGCGTGACGAACACCGGGGAGCTGTTTTTT
CASTRSVTNTGELFF
>few|TRBJ2-3|TRBV19|NA
TGTGCCAGTAGTAAATTGGGAGGTCGGGCAGATACGCAGTATTTT
CASSKLGGRADTQYF
>NA|TRBJ2-1|TRBV7-3|TRBD1
TGTGCCAGTTCGGGACAGGGGGTCGATGAGCAGTTCTTC
CASSGQGVDEQFF
>NA|TRBJ1-1|TRBV12-3/TRBV12-4|TRBD1
TGTGCCAGCACGTGGACAGGGGACACTGAAGCTTTCTTT
CASTWTGDTEAFF
>NA|TRBJ1-5|TRBV30|TRBD1
TGTGCCTGGGCTTTGGGTGGGACAGGGGTCGGCCAGCCCCAGCATTTT
CAWALGGTGVGQPQHF
>few|TRBJ1-2|TRBV19|TRBD1
TGTGCCAGTAGTAAGATGGGGACAGCCAGTAACTATGGCTACACCTTC
CASSKMGTASNYGYTF
>NA|TRBJ1-6|TRBV2|NA
TGTGCCAGCAGCGCCTGGGGGGATTCACCCCTCCACTTT
CASSAWGDSPLHF
>NA|TRBJ1-5|TRBV19|TRBD1
TGTGCCAGTAGTATAGTTCAGGGGGCGCGTCAGCCCCAGCATTTT
CASSIVQGARQPQHF
>NA|TRBJ2-3|TRBV29-1|NA
TGCAGCGCTGAAGGGTCTGGGGGGGCGTTAGATACGCAGTATTTT
CSAEGSGGALDTQYF
>NA|TRBJ2-7|TRBV18|NA
TGTGCCAGCTCACCAGGCGCAGGGTTCGAGCAGTACTTC
CASSPGAGFEQYF
>NA|TRBJ1-1|TRBV18|NA
TGTGCCAGCTCAGAGAGGGACACTGAAGCTTTCTTT
CASSERDTEAFF
>few|TRBJ2-5|TRBV5-6|NA
TGTGCCAGCAGCTTGGTCGTGGAGACCCAGTACTTC
CASSLVVETQYF
>NA|TRBJ2-7|TRBV6-2/TRBV6-3|NA
TGTGCCAGCAGTTACGGGAACAGGGCCCGCTACGAGCAGTACTTC
CASSYGNRARYEQYF